Listed below are T cell receptor beta chains from one sample, sequenced in a study of T cells in Graves' hyperthyroidism and ophthalmopathy. MiXCR, applied by TCRdb to the multiplex PCR reads, yields one record per CDR3 protein. The top ten hold 11% of the sample, which has about 380,000 distinct CDR3 sequences, approximately 15% seen once. Sequenced sample: blood. Source of these receptors: a woman between 55 and 75 years old with Graves' hyperthyroidism. CDR3s include the opening cysteine and the closing phenylalanine or tryptophan. D genes are given only for firm matches. The size field is filled for only some rows; it gives once, few, many or a size class.

TRBJ2-7 14 few TRBV2 TRBD1 CASSTGTGPGEQYF TGTGCCAGCAGTACCGGGACAGGGCCGGGCGAGCAGTACTTC
TRBJ2-1 14 many TRBV11-2 TRBD2 CASSFSGGSPEQFF TGTGCCAGCAGCTTTTCGGGCGGGAGCCCTGAGCAGTTCTTC
TRBJ2-7 15 NA TRBV4-1 TRBD1 CASSPRRQGSYEQYF TGCGCCAGCAGCCCTAGAAGACAGGGCTCCTACGAGCAGTACTTC
TRBJ2-7 15 NA TRBV6-2/TRBV6-3 NA CASSYTNSLPYEQYF TGTGCCAGCAGTTACACTAACTCGCTCCCCTACGAGCAGTACTTC
TRBJ2-1 16 many TRBV28 TRBD2 CASTPLTSGGYNEQFF TGTGCCAGCACCCCCCTCACTAGCGGGGGCTACAATGAGCAGTTCTTC
TRBJ2-3 15 many TRBV30 TRBD2 CAWNGLAVYTDTQYF TGTGCCTGGAACGGACTAGCGGTATACACAGATACGCAGTATTTT
TRBJ2-7 13 many TRBV30 NA CAWDTGHLGEQYF TGTGCCTGGGATACGGGACACTTAGGCGAGCAGTACTTC
TRBJ2-1 14 NA TRBV6-1 NA CATTGEGAYNEQFF TGTGCCACCACTGGAGAGGGGGCCTACAATGAGCAGTTCTTC
TRBJ2-3 14 NA TRBV20-1 NA CSAAGSLLADTQYF TGCAGTGCAGCCGGGAGCCTCCTGGCAGATACGCAGTATTTT
TRBJ2-1 16 many TRBV12-3/TRBV12-4 TRBD2 CASSRGLAGFYNEQFF TGTGCCAGCAGCCGAGGACTAGCGGGATTTTACAATGAGCAGTTCTTC
TRBJ2-7 15 many TRBV18 NA CASSPPSRGVYEQYF TGTGCCAGCTCACCACCGTCCAGGGGAGTCTACGAGCAGTACTTC
TRBJ2-4 16 many TRBV20-1 TRBD2 CSARDSSGRAIDIQYF TGCAGTGCTAGAGATTCTAGCGGGAGGGCCATCGACATTCAGTACTTC
TRBJ1-1 15 many TRBV6-6 NA CASSYTSGTRNEAFF TGTGCCAGCAGTTACACCTCCGGGACAAGGAATGAAGCTTTCTTT
TRBJ2-3 14 NA TRBV28 TRBD2 CASIISGESDTQYF TGTGCCAGCATCATTAGCGGGGAGTCAGATACGCAGTATTTT
TRBJ2-5 13 NA TRBV6-1 TRBD1 CASKGAAQETQYF TGTGCCAGCAAGGGGGCAGCCCAAGAGACCCAGTACTTC
TRBJ2-1 15 NA TRBV19 TRBD2 CASSPLAGDYNEQFF TGTGCCAGTAGCCCGCTAGCGGGGGACTACAATGAGCAGTTCTTC
TRBJ1-4 15 few TRBV7-9 TRBD1 CASSLMRDREEKLFF TGTGCCAGCAGCTTAATGAGGGACAGGGAGGAAAAACTGTTTTTT
TRBJ2-7 15 few TRBV19 TRBD2 CASSIELAGAGEQYF TGTGCCAGTAGTATAGAGCTAGCGGGAGCCGGCGAGCAGTACTTC
TRBJ2-7 15 many TRBV20-1 NA CSAREIRDLAYEQYF TGCAGTGCTAGAGAAATCCGGGACTTAGCCTACGAGCAGTACTTC
TRBJ2-1 16 many TRBV20-1 TRBD1 CSARQRQGAGYNEQFF TGCAGTGCTAGACAAAGACAGGGGGCGGGCTACAATGAGCAGTTCTTC
TRBJ1-2 14 few TRBV29-1 NA CSVEQGGSNYGYTF TGCAGCGTTGAACAGGGAGGATCTAACTATGGCTACACCTTC
TRBJ2-2 14 few TRBV15 NA CATSRGGYPGELFF TGTGCCACCAGCAGAGGAGGGTATCCCGGGGAGCTGTTTTTT
TRBJ2-7 14 many TRBV11-3 NA CASSPYRDGFEQYF TGTGCCAGCAGCCCCTACAGGGATGGTTTCGAGCAGTACTTC
TRBJ1-1 12 many TRBV12-3/TRBV12-4 NA CASSLRSYEAFF TGTGCCAGCAGTTTACGATCTTATGAAGCTTTCTTT
TRBJ2-2 16 NA TRBV5-1 TRBD2 CASRLAGTSGTGELFF TGCGCCAGCAGACTAGCCGGGACTAGCGGGACCGGGGAGCTGTTTTTT
TRBJ2-1 16 many TRBV18 TRBD2 CASSPGVLADYNEQFF TGTGCCAGCTCCCCCGGTGTACTAGCGGATTACAATGAGCAGTTCTTC
TRBJ2-7 15 many TRBV28 NA CASSSSSEGSYEQYF TGTGCCAGCAGTTCGAGCAGCGAGGGCTCCTACGAGCAGTACTTC
TRBJ2-7 17 many TRBV3-1 NA CASSQDFGVISSYEQYF TGTGCCAGCAGCCAAGATTTCGGGGTTATTAGCTCCTACGAGCAGTACTTC
TRBJ1-1 13 many TRBV5-5 NA CASSLAGGIGAFF TGTGCCAGCAGCTTGGCGGGCGGCATTGGGGCTTTCTTT
TRBJ2-7 12 many TRBV20-1 NA CSARGIIDEQYF TGCAGTGCTAGGGGCATCATCGACGAGCAGTACTTC
TRBJ1-4 14 few TRBV30 TRBD1 CAWRARGGNEKLFF TGTGCCTGGAGGGCTAGAGGGGGCAATGAAAAACTGTTTTTT
TRBJ1-5 14 many TRBV19 NA CASSIVRGQQPQHF TGTGCCAGTAGTATCGTCCGAGGGCAACAGCCCCAGCATTTT
TRBJ2-5 14 many TRBV10-3 NA CAISVSTGQETQYF TGTGCCATCAGTGTTTCCACAGGGCAAGAGACCCAGTACTTC
TRBJ2-7 15 NA TRBV27 NA CASSATGPPTYEQYF TGTGCCAGCAGTGCTACAGGGCCCCCGACCTACGAGCAGTACTTC
TRBJ2-2 17 NA TRBV19 NA CASSTIFGRTSTGELFF TGTGCCAGTAGTACCATCTTCGGCAGAACCTCCACCGGGGAGCTGTTTTTT
TRBJ1-2 15 NA TRBV7-9 NA CANSLEASLTYGYTF TGTGCCAACAGCTTAGAGGCCAGCCTTACCTATGGCTACACCTTC
TRBJ2-1 13 NA TRBV12-3/TRBV12-4 NA CASSWDAFNEQFF TGTGCCAGCAGCTGGGACGCCTTCAATGAGCAGTTCTTC
TRBJ2-7 13 few TRBV6-1 NA CASRPTGSYEQYF TGTGCCAGCCGACCCACAGGCTCCTACGAGCAGTACTTC
TRBJ2-5 16 NA TRBV5-4 TRBD1 CASRPWTGVGQETQYF TGTGCCAGCAGGCCTTGGACAGGGGTAGGCCAAGAGACCCAGTACTTC
TRBJ1-2 16 NA TRBV11-2 NA CASSLAGGPLSYGYTF TGTGCCAGCAGCTTAGCGGGAGGGCCCCTTAGCTATGGCTACACCTTC
TRBJ2-2 17 many TRBV3-1 TRBD2 CASSLGLAGVHTGELFF TGTGCCAGCAGCCTTGGTCTAGCGGGAGTCCACACCGGGGAGCTGTTTTTT
TRBJ2-3 14 NA TRBV6-5 NA CASSYSIGAGTQYF TGTGCCAGCAGTTACTCGATCGGGGCAGGTACGCAGTATTTT
TRBJ1-1 13 many TRBV3-1 NA CASSQGGATEAFF TGTGCCAGCAGCCAAGGAGGGGCAACTGAAGCTTTCTTT
TRBJ2-5 13 NA TRBV20-1 TRBD2 CSARLAGEETQYF TGCAGTGCCAGACTAGCGGGAGAAGAGACCCAGTACTTC
TRBJ1-4 12 many TRBV7-2 NA CASSSNGEKLFF TGTGCCAGCAGCTCCAATGGGGAAAAACTGTTTTTT
TRBJ2-7 14 many TRBV7-9 TRBD1 CASSSGTGGREQYF TGTGCCAGCAGCTCCGGGACAGGGGGCCGGGAGCAGTACTTC
TRBJ2-7 12 many TRBV11-2 NA CASSPPIPEQYF TGTGCCAGCAGCCCCCCAATCCCCGAGCAGTACTTC
TRBJ2-7 19 many TRBV11-2 TRBD2 CASSLGGLAAGGPSYEQYF TGTGCCAGCAGCTTAGGAGGCTTAGCAGCGGGAGGGCCCTCCTACGAGCAGTACTTC
TRBJ2-7 11 many TRBV18 NA CASSPSTEQYF TGTGCCAGCTCACCAAGCACGGAGCAGTACTTC
TRBJ2-7 14 few TRBV5-5 TRBD2 CASSPWEGGREQYF TGTGCCAGCAGCCCTTGGGAGGGAGGCCGCGAGCAGTACTTC